A selection of T cell receptor beta chains follows, all from one sample in a study of cytomegalovirus exposure and HLA in healthy donors. TCRdb keeps only in-frame clones here, not all; method: immunoSEQ multiplex PCR. The sample holds roughly 190,000 clones, roughly 76% seen once. Sequencing was carried out using PBMCs. The receptors were gathered from a man aged 35 to 55 in good health and CMV-seropositive. Each CDR3 is given with its conserved first and last residue. D genes are given only for firm matches. The size of a clone is reported for some rows only, either as once, few or many, or as a class for expanded clones.

clone size	J gene	D gene	V gene	CDR3 protein	CDR3 DNA
few	TRBJ2-7	-	TRBV2	CASSEFRDFEVHYEQYF	TGTGCCAGCAGTGAATTCAGGGATTTTGAAGTCCACTACGAGCAGTACTTC
-	TRBJ1-6	-	TRBV5-6	CASSLKQGKNSPLHF	TGTGCCAGCAGCTTGAAGCAGGGGAAAAATTCACCCCTCCACTTT
-	TRBJ1-5	-	TRBV15	CATSRERLNQPQHF	TGTGCCACCAGCAGAGAGCGGTTGAATCAGCCCCAGCATTTT
-	TRBJ2-7	-	TRBV19	CASSIDRRNEQYF	TGTGCCAGTAGTATAGATCGCAGGAACGAGCAGTACTTC
once	TRBJ2-1	-	TRBV7-9	CSSSPPARGSYNEQFF	TGTTCCAGCAGCCCTCCGGCCAGGGGCAGCTACAATGAGCAGTTCTTC
-	TRBJ2-7	-	TRBV27	CASKRTDMVYEQYF	TGTGCCAGCAAACGGACAGACATGGTCTACGAGCAGTACTTC
-	TRBJ1-2	-	TRBV21-1	CASGWRQFTPLHGYTF	TGTGCCAGCGGTTGGAGACAGTTTACCCCTTTGCATGGCTACACCTTC
-	TRBJ1-2	-	TRBV5-4	CASSQTGGDGYTF	TGTGCCAGCAGCCAGACAGGTGGGGATGGCTACACCTTC
-	TRBJ1-2	-	TRBV13	CASSHIVGGHTF	TGTGCCAGCAGCCATATCGTGGGGGGTCACACCTTC
-	TRBJ2-7	TRBD1	TRBV6-5	CASSYESTGQDEQYF	TGTGCCAGCAGTTACGAATCGACAGGGCAAGACGAGCAGTACTTC
-	TRBJ2-2	-	TRBV5-4	CASSLSGAGGTGELFF	TGTGCCAGCAGCTTAAGTGGAGCGGGTGGCACCGGGGAGCTGTTTTTT
-	TRBJ2-2	TRBD2	TRBV7-3	CASSLTRTSGHGELFF	TGTGCCAGCAGCTTAACACGGACTAGCGGGCACGGGGAGCTGTTTTTT
-	TRBJ2-7	-	TRBV11-2	CASSSGLLGEQYF	TGTGCCAGCAGCTCGGGTCTACTCGGAGAGCAGTACTTC
-	TRBJ2-2	TRBD2	TRBV5-1	CASSLAGGYTGELFF	TGCGCCAGCAGCTTAGCGGGGGGCTACACCGGGGAGCTGTTTTTT
once	TRBJ2-5	TRBD1	TRBV29-1	CSVLGTAPYQETQYF	TGCAGCGTCCTCGGGACAGCACCGTACCAAGAGACCCAGTACTTC
-	TRBJ1-2	-	TRBV5-4	CASSLASGYGYTF	TGTGCCAGCAGCTTGGCCTCAGGCTATGGCTACACCTTC
-	TRBJ2-1	TRBD2	TRBV5-1	CASSPRGEALF	TGCGCCAGCAGCCCACGGGGGGAGGCCCTCTTC
-	TRBJ2-3	TRBD2	TRBV30	CAWSSGISGGATDTQYF	TGTGCCTGGAGTAGTGGAATTAGCGGGGGGGCAACAGATACGCAGTATTTT
-	TRBJ2-7	-	TRBV5-1	CASSLMTGAIYEQYF	TGCGCCAGCAGCTTGATGACAGGTGCTATCTACGAGCAGTACTTC
-	TRBJ2-5	TRBD1	TRBV7-9	CASIPPGGRGQETQYF	TGTGCCAGCATCCCTCCAGGGGGTCGGGGCCAAGAGACCCAGTACTTC
few	TRBJ2-7	-	TRBV11-2	CASSLMTGLEEQYF	TGTGCCAGCAGCCTCATGACAGGTTTGGAAGAGCAGTACTTC
once	TRBJ1-2	-	TRBV28	CASRETAIYGYTF	TGTGCCAGCAGAGAGACAGCTATCTATGGCTACACCTTC
-	TRBJ1-2	-	TRBV30	CAWGESANYGYTF	TGTGCCTGGGGGGAGTCGGCGAACTATGGCTACACCTTC
-	TRBJ2-5	TRBD2	TRBV6-6	CASSYGLAGLETQYF	TGTGCCAGCAGTTACGGACTAGCGGGGCTGGAGACCCAGTACTTC
-	TRBJ2-7	-	TRBV27	CASSVLYSYEQYF	TGTGCCAGCAGTGTCTTGTACTCCTACGAGCAGTACTTC
-	TRBJ1-5	-	TRBV5-8	CASNRVRQPQHF	TGTGCCAGTAACAGGGTCCGTCAGCCCCAGCATTTT
-	TRBJ2-5	-	TRBV9	CASSVVVGRQETQYF	TGTGCCAGCAGCGTAGTCGTAGGGAGGCAAGAGACCCAGTACTTC
few	TRBJ1-1	TRBD1	TRBV15	CATSRETGGTEAFF	TGTGCCACCAGCAGAGAAACAGGGGGAACTGAAGCTTTCTTT
-	TRBJ2-7	-	TRBV7-2	CASSSTYEQYF	TGTGCCAGCAGCTCCACCTACGAGCAGTACTTC
-	TRBJ2-5	TRBD1	TRBV9	CASSVDQGARETQYF	TGTGCCAGCAGCGTAGATCAGGGGGCCCGGGAGACCCAGTACTTC
few	TRBJ2-7	-	TRBV10-1	CASSDGGHLEQYF	TGCGCCAGCAGCGACGGCGGCCACCTGGAGCAGTACTTC
-	TRBJ2-1	TRBD2	TRBV7-2	CASSPGGSGGYNEQFF	TGTGCCAGCAGCCCAGGTGGTAGCGGGGGGTACAATGAGCAGTTCTTC